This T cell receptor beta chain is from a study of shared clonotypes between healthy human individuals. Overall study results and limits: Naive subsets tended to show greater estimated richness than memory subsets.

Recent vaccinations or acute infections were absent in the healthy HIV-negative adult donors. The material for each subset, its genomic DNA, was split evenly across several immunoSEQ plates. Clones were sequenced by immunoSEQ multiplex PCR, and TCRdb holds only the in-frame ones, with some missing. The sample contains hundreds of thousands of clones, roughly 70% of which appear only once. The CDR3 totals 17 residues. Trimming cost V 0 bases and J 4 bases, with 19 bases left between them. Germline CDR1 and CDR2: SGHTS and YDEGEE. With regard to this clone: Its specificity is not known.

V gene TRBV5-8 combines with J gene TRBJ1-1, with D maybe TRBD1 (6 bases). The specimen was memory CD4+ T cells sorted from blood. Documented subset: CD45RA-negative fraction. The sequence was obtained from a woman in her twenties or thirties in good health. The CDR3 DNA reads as TGTGCCAGCAGCTTGGCGACAGGCTCTGACTCTGGCACTGAAGCTTTCTTT. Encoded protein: CASSLATGSDSGTEAFF.